The source of this T cell receptor beta chain is a study of shared clonotypes between healthy human individuals. Turning to this clone: The antigen remains unidentified.

General study points: Sequencing depth was expected to influence donor clonotype sharing. Researchers found naive subsets generally carried larger estimated richness than memory subsets. The rarefaction results pointed to incomplete sorted-subset sequencing despite large depth.

Researchers ran the assay at a deep level. Profiling relied on immunoSEQ multiplex PCR, and the TCRdb table lists in-frame clones only, not all of them. The sample includes 1.4 million or so clones, approximately 98.5% seen only once; the top ten take about 0.34%. Germline V gene data show CDR1 as SGHNT and CDR2 as YYREEE (reference sequence). The ends lost 0 bases at V and 9 bases at J; junction bases unmatched: 10. The CDR3 sequence is 15 residues long. This sequence was found in a man aged 30-40 years in good health. Sequencing was performed on naive CD4+ T cells sorted from blood. The subset was: CD45RA+ positively selected. The chain couples TRBV5-4 to TRBJ1-2, with 8 bases that match TRBD1. Here the CDR3 reads CASSLVSGGAGRYTF. The CDR3 DNA sequence: TGTGCCAGCAGCTTGGTATCAGGGGGCGCCGGTCGCTACACCTTC. The complete variable domain, with remaining parts taken from reference TRBV5-4 and TRBJ1-2, reads ETGVTQSPTHLIKTRGQQVTLRCSSQSGHNTVSWYQQALGQGPQFIFQYYREEENGRGNFPPRFSGLQFPNYSSELNVNALELDDSALYLCASSLVSGGAGRYTFGSGTRLTVV.